This T cell receptor (beta chain) came from a study of radiotherapy plus CTLA-4 blockade in lung cancer. Libraries were prepared by immunoSEQ multiplex PCR; TCRdb keeps only in-frame clonotypes and omits some of them. Found here are about 45,000 clones, roughly 76% of them singletons; the top ten hold around 8.3%. Receiving focal radiation plus CTLA-4 blockade with ipilimumab were patients who had chemo-refractory metastatic non-small-cell lung cancer. V lost 5 bases to trimming and J lost 0 bases, with 5 bases between them. The CDR3 has 13 amino acids. CDR1 is MDHEN and CDR2 is SYDVKM in the germline V gene.

The sample consisted of peripheral blood, taken from a patient treated with radiotherapy plus ipilimumab. This receptor was taken from a human donor with non-small cell lung cancer who had stable disease on radiotherapy plus ipilimumab. This rearrangement joins TRBV28 to TRBJ1-3; D is unresolved. CDR3: CASSPSSGNTIYF. The CDR3 nucleotides are TGTGCCAGCAGTCCTTCCTCTGGAAACACCATATATTTT.